This T cell receptor (beta chain) was retrieved from a study of technical replicates of blood from a handful of donors. Libraries were prepared by immunoSEQ multiplex PCR; TCRdb keeps only in-frame clonotypes and omits some of them. The sample includes about 100,000 clones, almost 96% seen only once; the top ten take about 0.21%. Deletions cut 6 bases from V and 6 bases from J, with 15 bases between. Germline CDR1 and CDR2: MNHEY and SMNVEV (reference sequence). The CDR3 covers 13 residues. This chain uses TRBV27 with TRBJ2-7, with D tentatively TRBD1 (6 bases). The sequenced sample consisted of T cells isolated from PBMCs. The source is a human donor in good health. CDR3 DNA sequence: TGTGCCAGCAGAATTAACAGGGATACCGAGCAGTACTTC. This codes for CASRINRDTEQYF.